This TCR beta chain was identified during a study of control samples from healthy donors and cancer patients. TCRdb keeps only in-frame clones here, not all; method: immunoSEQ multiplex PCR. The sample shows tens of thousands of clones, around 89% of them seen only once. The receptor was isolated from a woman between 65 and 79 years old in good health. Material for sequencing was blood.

CDR3: CASSFTGGSTDTQYF. CDR3 DNA: TGCGCCAGCAGCTTCACGGGGGGGAGCACAGATACGCAGTATTTT. The chain couples TRBV5-1 to TRBJ2-3; TRBD2 matches at 8 bases. This CDR3 has 15 residues. V lost 2 bases, J lost 0 bases, and 2 bases stayed unmatched. Germline CDR1 is SGHRS and CDR2 is YFSETQ.